Sequencing of this T cell receptor beta chain was carried out in a study of T cells in Graves' hyperthyroidism and ophthalmopathy. Study information: Peripheral blood was collected at initial diagnosis, before any treatment.

Deletions cut 0 bases from V and 0 bases from J, with 9 bases between. This CDR3 has 15 amino acids. From germline, CDR1 is MGHRA and CDR2 YSYEKL. Disease duration under 2 months; hyperthyroidism patients were aged 18 to 65. The diagnostic basis comprised clinical symptoms, serum thyroxine and TRAb, thyroid ultrasound and orbital computed tomography. Researchers amplified the TCR beta CDR3 regions from RNA transcripts. During a first-round RT-PCR of the TCR CDR3, the HTBI primer set was used. Using its own MiXCR run on the multiplex PCR reads, TCRdb lists one record per CDR3 protein. The table lists approximately 400,000 distinct CDR3 sequences, approximately 14% of them singletons.

Sequencing was done on a sample of blood. The receptor comes from a young woman with Graves' hyperthyroidism. This rearrangement joins TRBV4-1 to TRBJ2-7; no clear D. This chain's CDR3 is CASSQETSFSYEQYF. Written as DNA, the CDR3 is TGCGCCAGCAGCCAAGAGACAAGCTTCTCCTACGAGCAGTACTTC.